The clone carrying this TCR beta chain was observed a few times. CDR1 is MNHEY, CDR2 SVGEGT, per germline. This CDR3 is 15 amino acids long. With 2 bases removed from V and 3 bases from J, the gap between germline ends came to 14 bases. The source of the sample is a study of response to subunit inactivated influenza vaccine. Each CDR3 protein is one row after TCRdb ran MiXCR on the RT-PCR reads. The sample has approximately 530,000 distinct CDR3 sequences; over 10% are singletons. This TCR was sampled from a man between 50 and 59 years old who received an inactivated influenza vaccine. The material sequenced was PBMCs from blood, taken 45 days after vaccination. This rearrangement joins TRBV6-2 or TRBV6-3 to TRBJ2-7, with D tentatively TRBD1 or TRBD2 (6 bases each). CDR3: CASSYLGGPDYEQYF. The CDR3 DNA reads as TGTGCCAGCAGTTACCTAGGGGGGCCTGACTACGAGCAGTACTTC.